Described below is a single TCR beta chain sequence and its context. Its matching antigen is unknown. CDR3 length: 17 residues. Unmatched junction bases numbered 17, after V lost 5 bases and J lost 9 bases. The germline CDR1 and CDR2 sequences are MGHDK and SYGVNS. The table came from immunoSEQ multiplex PCR; TCRdb's copy has only in-frame clones and leaves some out. The sample has about 34,000 clones, around 90% seen once. The data stem from a study of T cell responses to AZD1222 COVID-19 vaccine. Study-wide context: Whether given at about 4 or about 12 weeks, second doses were pooled. Study-level results: Spike-specific TCR breadth rose after two AZD1222 doses, and depth rose as well. In a largely white British group with more females than males, clonal diversity was possibly underestimated. Only six or seven AZD1222 recipients were seropositive at baseline.

The gene calls are TRBV25-1 and TRBJ2-7, with 12 bases matching TRBD1. The sequence was obtained from an adult in good health. The material was peripheral blood, obtained on day 0 of AZD1222 vaccination. The CDR3 bases are TGTGCCAGCAGTTCCCCTCCGGGGACAGGGGGCGCAGAGGGGCAGTACTTC. It translates to CASSSPPGTGGAEGQYF.